Reported below is one T cell receptor beta chain. No antigen is known for it. The data originate from a study of cytomegalovirus exposure and HLA in healthy donors. Study-wide context: A subsequent analysis reported that the approximately 120 validation repertoires were produced on the same platform that had also been used for the roughly 700 first-cohort repertoires. Study-level results: Subsequent analysis found a tendency for first-cohort TCR clusters to co-occur within the 120 validation repertoires. Researchers reported that a few CMV-associated chains were confirmed in vitro as CMV antigen-specific.

V lost 1 base and J 4 bases, leaving 13 bases between the germline ends. CDR1 and CDR2 (germline): MNHNS, SASEGT. The CDR3 spans 15 residues. This table comes from immunoSEQ multiplex PCR, and its TCRdb copy is limited to in-frame clones, with some not included. The sample yields tens of thousands of clones, less than 96% seen once. The chain carries TRBV6-1 and TRBJ2-5; TRBD1 is a possible D gene (5 bases). The specimen sequenced was PBMCs. This TCR derives from a man aged 18 to 29 in good health and CMV-seropositive. CDR3 nucleotide sequence: TGTGCCAGCAGTGAAGAATTTAGGGGTATAGAGACCCAGTACTTC. Its translation is CASSEEFRGIETQYF.